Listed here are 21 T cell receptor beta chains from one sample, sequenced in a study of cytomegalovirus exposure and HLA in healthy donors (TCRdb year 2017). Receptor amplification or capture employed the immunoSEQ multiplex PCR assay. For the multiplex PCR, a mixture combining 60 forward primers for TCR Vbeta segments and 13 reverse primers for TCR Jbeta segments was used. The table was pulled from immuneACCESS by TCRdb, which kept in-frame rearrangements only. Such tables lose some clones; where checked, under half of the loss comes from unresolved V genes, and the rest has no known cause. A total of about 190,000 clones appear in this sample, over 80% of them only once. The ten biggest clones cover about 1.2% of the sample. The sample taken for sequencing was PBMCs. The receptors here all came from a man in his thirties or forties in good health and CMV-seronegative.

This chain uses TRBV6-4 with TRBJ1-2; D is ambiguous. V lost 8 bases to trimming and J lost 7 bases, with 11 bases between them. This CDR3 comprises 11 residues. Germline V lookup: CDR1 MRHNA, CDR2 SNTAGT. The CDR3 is CASQAFGGYTF. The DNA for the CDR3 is TGTGCCAGCCAGGCGTTTGGTGGCTACACCTTC.

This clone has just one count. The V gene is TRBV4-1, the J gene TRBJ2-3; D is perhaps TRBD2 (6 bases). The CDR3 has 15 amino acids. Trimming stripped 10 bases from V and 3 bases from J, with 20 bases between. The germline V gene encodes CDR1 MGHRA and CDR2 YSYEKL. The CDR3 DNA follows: TGCGCCACCCAGGAGGGTGCCTTGGGGACAGATACGCAGTATTTT. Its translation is CATQEGALGTDTQYF.

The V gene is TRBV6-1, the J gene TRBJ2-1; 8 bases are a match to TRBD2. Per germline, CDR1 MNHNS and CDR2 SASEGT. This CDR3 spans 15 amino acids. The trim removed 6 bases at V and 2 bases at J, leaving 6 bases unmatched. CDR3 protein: CASRGWRGAYNEQFF. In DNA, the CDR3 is TGTGCCAGCAGGGGGTGGCGGGGGGCCTACAATGAGCAGTTCTTC.

CDR3 nucleotides: TGTGCCAGCAGCCAAGATTGGTCTGGGAGAGAGACCCAGTACTTC. It is translated as CASSQDWSGRETQYF. V and J are TRBV4-2 and TRBJ2-5; TRBD2 is a possible D gene (5 bases). Germline CDR1 reads LGHNA; CDR2 reads YNFKEQ. The CDR3 extends over 15 amino acids. V dropped 0 bases and J dropped 4 bases, with 12 bases sitting between them.

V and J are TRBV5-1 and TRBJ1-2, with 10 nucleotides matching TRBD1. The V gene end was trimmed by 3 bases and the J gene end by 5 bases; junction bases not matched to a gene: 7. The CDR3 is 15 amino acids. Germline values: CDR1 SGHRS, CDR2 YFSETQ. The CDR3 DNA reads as TGCGCCAGCAGCTGGGGACAGGGGTCAGGGTATGGCTACACCTTC. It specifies CASSWGQGSGYGYTF.

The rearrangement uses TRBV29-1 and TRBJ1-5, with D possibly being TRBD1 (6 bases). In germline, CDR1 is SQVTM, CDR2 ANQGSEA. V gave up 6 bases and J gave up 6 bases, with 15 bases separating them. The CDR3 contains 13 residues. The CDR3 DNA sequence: TGCAGCGTCGCCGGGGGGCGAGGTCAGCCCCAGCATTTT. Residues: CSVAGGRGQPQHF.

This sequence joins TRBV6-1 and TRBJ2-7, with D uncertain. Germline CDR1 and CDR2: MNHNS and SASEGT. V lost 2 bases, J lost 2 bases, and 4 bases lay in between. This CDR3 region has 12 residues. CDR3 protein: CASSETAYEQYF. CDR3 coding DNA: TGTGCCAGCAGTGAAACAGCCTACGAGCAGTACTTC.

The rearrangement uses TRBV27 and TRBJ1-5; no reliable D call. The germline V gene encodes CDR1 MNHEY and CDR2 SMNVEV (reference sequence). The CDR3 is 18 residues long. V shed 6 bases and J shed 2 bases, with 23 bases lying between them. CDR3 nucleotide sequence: TGTGCCAGCAGAAGCCTCAAGGATGGGAGTGGGCGCAATCAGCCCCAGCATTTT. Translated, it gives CASRSLKDGSGRNQPQHF.

CDR3 in amino acids: CASRVREQYF. The CDR3 DNA reads TGTGCCAGCAGGGTTAGAGAGCAGTACTTC. The chain carries TRBV2 and TRBJ2-7, with D unresolved. V lost 6 bases, J lost 7 bases, and 7 bases lay in between. Germline CDR1 and CDR2: SNHLY and FYNNEI. This CDR3 is built from 10 residues.

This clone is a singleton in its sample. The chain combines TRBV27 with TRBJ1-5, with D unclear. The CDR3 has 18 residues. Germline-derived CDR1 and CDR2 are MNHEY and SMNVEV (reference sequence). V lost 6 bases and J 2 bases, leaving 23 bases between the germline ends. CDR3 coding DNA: TGTGCCAGCAGCCCGGCCAGACGAGAGGGCCCAGGCAATCAGCCCCAGCATTTT. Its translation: CASSPARREGPGNQPQHF.

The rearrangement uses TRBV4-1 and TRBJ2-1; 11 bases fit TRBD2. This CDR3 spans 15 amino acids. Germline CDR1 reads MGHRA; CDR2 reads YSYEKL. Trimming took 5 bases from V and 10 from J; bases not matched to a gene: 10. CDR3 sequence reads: CASSYLLAGAGEQFF. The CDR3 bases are TGCGCCAGCAGCTACTTACTAGCGGGAGCTGGAGAGCAGTTCTTC.

This CDR3 reads CAAAGSVEKLFF. CDR3 DNA: TGTGCCGCGGCCGGTTCGGTTGAAAAACTGTTTTTT. J is TRBJ1-4 and V is TRBV6-6; D unresolved. This CDR3 spans 12 amino acids. Trimming took 11 bases from V and 7 from J, leaving 14 bases between them. Germline V gives CDR1 MNHNY, CDR2 SVGAGI (reference sequence).

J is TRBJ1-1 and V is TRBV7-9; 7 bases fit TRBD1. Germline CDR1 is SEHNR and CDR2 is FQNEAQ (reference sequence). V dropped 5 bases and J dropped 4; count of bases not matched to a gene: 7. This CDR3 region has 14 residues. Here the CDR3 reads CASSPPQGPTEAFF. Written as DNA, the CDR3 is TGTGCCAGCAGCCCTCCACAGGGGCCCACTGAAGCTTTCTTT.

The CDR3 loop is CASSPGWNTEAFF. CDR3 sequence (DNA): TGTGCCAGCAGTCCAGGGTGGAACACTGAAGCTTTCTTT. The chain recombines TRBV6-5 with TRBJ1-1, with D tentatively TRBD1 (5 bases). This CDR3 has 13 residues. Germline values: CDR1 MNHEY, CDR2 SVGAGI. V lost 5 bases, J lost 1 base, and 8 bases lay in between.

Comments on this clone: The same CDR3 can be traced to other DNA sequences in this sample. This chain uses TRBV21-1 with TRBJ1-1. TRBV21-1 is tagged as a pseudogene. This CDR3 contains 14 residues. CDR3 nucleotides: TGTGCCAGCAGCAGGACCGGAGAGGGCACTGAAGCTTTCTTT. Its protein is CASSRTGEGTEAFF.

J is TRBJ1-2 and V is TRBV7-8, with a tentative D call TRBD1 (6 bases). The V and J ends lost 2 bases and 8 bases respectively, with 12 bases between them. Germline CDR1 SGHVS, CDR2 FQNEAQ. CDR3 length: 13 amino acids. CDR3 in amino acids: CASSLPTGLGYTF. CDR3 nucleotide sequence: TGTGCCAGCAGCTTACCAACAGGGTTGGGCTACACCTTC.

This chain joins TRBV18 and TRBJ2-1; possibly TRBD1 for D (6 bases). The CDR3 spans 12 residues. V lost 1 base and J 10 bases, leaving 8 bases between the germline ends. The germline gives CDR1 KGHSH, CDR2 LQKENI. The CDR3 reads CASSPQGVEQFF. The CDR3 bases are TGTGCCAGCTCACCACAGGGGGTCGAGCAGTTCTTC.

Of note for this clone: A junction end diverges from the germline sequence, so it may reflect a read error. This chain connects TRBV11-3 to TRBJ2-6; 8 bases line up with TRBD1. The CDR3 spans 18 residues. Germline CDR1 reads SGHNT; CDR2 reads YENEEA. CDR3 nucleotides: TGTGCCAGCAGCCCGGGCACAGGGGGGAGCTCTGGGGCCAACGGCCTGACTTTC. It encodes CASSPGTGGSSGANGLTF.

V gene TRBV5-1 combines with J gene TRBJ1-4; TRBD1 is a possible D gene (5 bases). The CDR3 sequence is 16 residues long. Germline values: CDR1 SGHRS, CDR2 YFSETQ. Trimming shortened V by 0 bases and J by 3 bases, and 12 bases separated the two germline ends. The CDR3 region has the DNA TGCGCCAGCAGCTTGGCTCTAGGGGTACCTAATGAAAAACTGTTTTTT. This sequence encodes CASSLALGVPNEKLFF.

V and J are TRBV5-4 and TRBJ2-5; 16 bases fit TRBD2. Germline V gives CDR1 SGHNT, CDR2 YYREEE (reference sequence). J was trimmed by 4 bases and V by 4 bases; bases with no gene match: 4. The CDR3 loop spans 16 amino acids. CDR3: CASSPGLAGGAETQYF. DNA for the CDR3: TGTGCCAGCAGCCCGGGACTAGCGGGAGGGGCAGAGACCCAGTACTTC.

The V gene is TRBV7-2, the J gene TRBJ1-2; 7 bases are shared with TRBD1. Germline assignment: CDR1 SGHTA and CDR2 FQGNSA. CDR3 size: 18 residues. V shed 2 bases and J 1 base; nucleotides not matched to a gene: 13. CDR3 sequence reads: CASSLWPPKQGLNYGYTF. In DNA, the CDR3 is TGTGCCAGCAGCTTATGGCCCCCTAAACAGGGGCTTAACTATGGCTACACCTTC.